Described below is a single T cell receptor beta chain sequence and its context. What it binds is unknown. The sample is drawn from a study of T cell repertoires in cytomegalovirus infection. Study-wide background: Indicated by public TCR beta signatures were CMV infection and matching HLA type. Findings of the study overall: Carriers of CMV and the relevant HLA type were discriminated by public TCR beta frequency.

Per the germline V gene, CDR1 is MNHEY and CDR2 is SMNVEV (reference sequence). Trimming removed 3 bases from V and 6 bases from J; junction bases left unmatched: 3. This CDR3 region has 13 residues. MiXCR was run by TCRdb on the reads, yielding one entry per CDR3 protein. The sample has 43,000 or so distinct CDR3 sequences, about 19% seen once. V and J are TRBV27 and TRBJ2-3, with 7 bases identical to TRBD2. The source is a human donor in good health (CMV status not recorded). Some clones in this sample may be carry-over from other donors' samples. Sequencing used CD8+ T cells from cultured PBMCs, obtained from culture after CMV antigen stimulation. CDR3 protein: CASSLGGKDTQYF. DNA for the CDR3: TGTGCCAGCAGTTTGGGGGGGAAGGATACGCAGTATTTT.